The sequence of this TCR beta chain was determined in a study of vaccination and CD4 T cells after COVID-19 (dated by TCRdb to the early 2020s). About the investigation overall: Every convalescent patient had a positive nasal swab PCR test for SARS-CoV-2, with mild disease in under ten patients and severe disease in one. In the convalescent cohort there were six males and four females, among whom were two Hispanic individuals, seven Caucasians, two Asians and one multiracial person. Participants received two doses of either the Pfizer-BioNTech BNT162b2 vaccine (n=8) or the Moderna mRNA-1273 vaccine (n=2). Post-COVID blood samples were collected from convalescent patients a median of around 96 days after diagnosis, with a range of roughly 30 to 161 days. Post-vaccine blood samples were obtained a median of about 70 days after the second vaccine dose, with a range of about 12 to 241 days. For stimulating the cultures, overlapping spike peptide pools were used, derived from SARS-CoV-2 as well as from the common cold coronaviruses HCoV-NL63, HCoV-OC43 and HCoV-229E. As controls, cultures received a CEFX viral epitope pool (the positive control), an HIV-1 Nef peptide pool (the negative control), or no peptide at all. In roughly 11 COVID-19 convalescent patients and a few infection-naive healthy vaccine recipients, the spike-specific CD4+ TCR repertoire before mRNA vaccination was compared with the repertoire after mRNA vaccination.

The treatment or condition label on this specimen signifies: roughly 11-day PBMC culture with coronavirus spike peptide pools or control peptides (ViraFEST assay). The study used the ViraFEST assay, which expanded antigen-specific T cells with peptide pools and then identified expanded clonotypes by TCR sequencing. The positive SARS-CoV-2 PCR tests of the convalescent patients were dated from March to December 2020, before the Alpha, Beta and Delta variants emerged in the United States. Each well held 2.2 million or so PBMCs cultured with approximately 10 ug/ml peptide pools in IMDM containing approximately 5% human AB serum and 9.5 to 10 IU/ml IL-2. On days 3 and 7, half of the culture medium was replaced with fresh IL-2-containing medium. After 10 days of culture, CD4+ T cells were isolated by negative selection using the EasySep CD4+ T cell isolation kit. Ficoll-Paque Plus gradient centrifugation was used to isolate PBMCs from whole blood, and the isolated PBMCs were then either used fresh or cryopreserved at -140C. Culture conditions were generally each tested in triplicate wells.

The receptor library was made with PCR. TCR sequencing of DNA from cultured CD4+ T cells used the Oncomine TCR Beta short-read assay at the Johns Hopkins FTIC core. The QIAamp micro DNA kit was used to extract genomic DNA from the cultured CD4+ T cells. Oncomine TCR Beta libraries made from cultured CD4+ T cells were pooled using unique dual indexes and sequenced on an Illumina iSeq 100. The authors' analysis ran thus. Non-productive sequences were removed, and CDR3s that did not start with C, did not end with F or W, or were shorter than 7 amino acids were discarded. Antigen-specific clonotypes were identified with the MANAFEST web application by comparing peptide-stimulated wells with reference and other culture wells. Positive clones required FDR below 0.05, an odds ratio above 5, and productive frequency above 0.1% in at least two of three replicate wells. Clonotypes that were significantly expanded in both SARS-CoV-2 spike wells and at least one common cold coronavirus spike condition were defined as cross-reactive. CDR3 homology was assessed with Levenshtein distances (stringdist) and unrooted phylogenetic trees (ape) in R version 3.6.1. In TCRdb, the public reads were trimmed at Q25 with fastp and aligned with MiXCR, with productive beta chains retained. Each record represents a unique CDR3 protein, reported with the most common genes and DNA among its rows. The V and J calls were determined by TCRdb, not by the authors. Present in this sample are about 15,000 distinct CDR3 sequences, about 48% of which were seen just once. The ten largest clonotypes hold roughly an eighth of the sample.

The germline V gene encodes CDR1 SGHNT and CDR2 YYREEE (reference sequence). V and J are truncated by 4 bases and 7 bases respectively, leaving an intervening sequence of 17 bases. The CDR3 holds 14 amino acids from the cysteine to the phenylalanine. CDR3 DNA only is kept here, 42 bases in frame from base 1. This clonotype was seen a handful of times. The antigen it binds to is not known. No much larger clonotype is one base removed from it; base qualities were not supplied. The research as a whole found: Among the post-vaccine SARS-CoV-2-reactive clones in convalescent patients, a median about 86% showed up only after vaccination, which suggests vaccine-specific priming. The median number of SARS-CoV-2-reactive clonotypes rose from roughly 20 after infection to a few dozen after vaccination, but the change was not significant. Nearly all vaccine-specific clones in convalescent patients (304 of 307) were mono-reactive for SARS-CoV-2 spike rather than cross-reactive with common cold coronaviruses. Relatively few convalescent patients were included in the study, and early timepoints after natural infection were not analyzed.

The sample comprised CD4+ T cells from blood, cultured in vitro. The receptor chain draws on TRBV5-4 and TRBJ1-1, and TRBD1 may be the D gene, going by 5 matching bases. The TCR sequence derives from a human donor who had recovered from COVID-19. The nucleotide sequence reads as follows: TGTGCCAGCAGCAGCAACTCAGGGTATGGTGAAGCTTTCTTT. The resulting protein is CASSSNSGYGEAFF.